Here is one T cell receptor (beta chain) with its context. The antigen is undetermined. Each specimen consisted of about 0.85-10 million cryopreserved PBMC prior to extraction of DNA. This specimen belongs to a study of long-term antiretroviral therapy in people with HIV. Germline-derived CDR1 and CDR2 are LNHDA and SQIVND (reference sequence). With 6 bases removed from V and 0 bases from J, the gap between germline ends came to 9 bases. This CDR3 has 14 residues. The immunoSEQ assay was v3.0, run at survey level. Profiling relied on immunoSEQ multiplex PCR, and the TCRdb table lists in-frame clones only, not all of them. The sample shows around 36,000 clones, about 70% of them seen only once. Findings and caveats of the study: Sampling of blood ran from about 2003 to 2017, and older ART regimens were possibly in use. Diversity went up after ART and still fell short of transplant donor controls. Information on adherence to ART, viral resistance or therapy changes was unavailable.

The sequencing here drew on unsorted PBMCs, taken 3 years after starting antiretroviral therapy. This clonotype originated in a man over 45 with HIV. The chain is built from TRBV19 and TRBJ1-5; no firm D call. The chain's CDR3 is CASRRALSNQPQHF. CDR3 nucleotides: TGTGCCAGTAGACGGGCCCTTAGCAATCAGCCCCAGCATTTT.